The sequence of this TCR beta chain was determined in a study of vaccination and CD4 T cells after COVID-19. Oncomine TCR Beta short-read sequencing was applied to DNA from cultured CD4+ T cells. Each CDR3 protein is one row after TCRdb ran MiXCR on the PCR reads. The sample includes under 20,000 distinct CDR3 sequences, roughly 67% of them seen just once. With respect to this clonotype: Its specificity is not known.

Germline V gene lookup returns CDR1 SNHLY and CDR2 FYNNEI. There are 13 residues in the CDR3. V shed 5 bases and J shed 5 bases, with 12 bases lying between them. The treatment was: approximately 11-day PBMC culture with coronavirus spike peptide pools or control peptides (ViraFEST assay). The material sequenced was CD4+ T cells from blood, cultured in vitro. The receptor was derived from a human donor who had recovered from COVID-19. The V and J genes are TRBV2 and TRBJ1-1, with D unclear. CDR3 sequence (DNA): TGTGCCAGCAGTCAAACCCCCGGGACTGAAGCTTTCTTT. Its translation is CASSQTPGTEAFF.